A single sample is the source of the 21 T cell receptor beta chains below, sequenced in a study of CD8+ T cells in alopecia areata. Extraction of RNA preceded its reverse transcription into cDNA, which served as the sequencing template. Sequencing used immunoSEQ multiplex PCR; TCRdb keeps in-frame clones, though not all of them. Seen here are about 180,000 clones, approximately 50% observed once, and the top ten hold around 10%. Treatment defined: oral pan-JAK inhibitor, 5-10 mg twice daily. Here the sequenced sample was CD8+ T cells sorted from blood, taken at week 52, from a patient treated with tofacitinib. These receptors originate from a human donor with alopecia areata.

V gene TRBV7-9 combines with J gene TRBJ1-4; unclear D gene. The CDR3 length is 14 residues. Per germline, CDR1 SEHNR and CDR2 FQNEAQ (reference sequence). V was trimmed by 2 bases and J by 4 bases, leaving 8 bases between them. The CDR3 DNA sequence: TGTGCCAGCAGCTTACCGGAATTTAATGAAAAACTGTTTTTT. Translation: CASSLPEFNEKLFF.

The rearrangement links TRBV5-6 to TRBJ1-2; D uncertain. CDR1 SGHDT and CDR2 YYEEEE come from the germline V gene. V was pared by 3 bases and J by 8 bases, with 23 bases between. The length of the CDR3 is 16 residues. The CDR3 DNA reads TGTGCCAGCAGCTCCGGAGAAGGACCCCTGATGGGAGGCTACACCTTC. Translating it yields CASSSGEGPLMGGYTF.

V and J are TRBV2 and TRBJ2-3, with D maybe TRBD1 (6 bases). V dropped 4 bases and J dropped 4 bases, with 15 bases sitting between them. CDR3 length equals 15 residues. Germline values: CDR1 SNHLY, CDR2 FYNNEI. The CDR3 sequence is CASSAKGVSPDTQYF. The CDR3, as DNA: TGTGCCAGCAGTGCAAAGGGGGTGAGCCCAGATACGCAGTATTTT.

The rearrangement links TRBV2 to TRBJ2-7; D might be TRBD1 (6 bases). The CDR3 contains 13 residues. Germline lookup yields CDR1 SNHLY and CDR2 FYNNEI. The ends were cut back, 5 bases at V and 2 bases at J, with 10 bases in the middle. CDR3 sequence reads: CASSTYRAYEQYF. CDR3 coding DNA: TGTGCCAGCAGTACGTACAGGGCCTACGAGCAGTACTTC.

The chain recombines TRBV11-2 with TRBJ2-1, with 11 bases aligning to TRBD1. Germline CDR1 SGHAT, CDR2 FQNNGV. The CDR3 is 14 amino acids. V was clipped by 4 bases and J by 6 bases; unmatched bases: 2. DNA of the CDR3: TGTGCCAGCAGCTGGACAGGGGGCGGCAATGAGCAGTTCTTC. It codes for CASSWTGGGNEQFF.

V and J are TRBV7-9 and TRBJ2-7; D is tentatively TRBD1 or TRBD2 (6 bases each). The germline V gene has CDR1 SEHNR and CDR2 FQNEAQ (reference sequence). CDR3 size: 12 residues. V was pared by 5 bases and J by 4 bases, with 9 bases between. CDR3 protein: CASSRGQYEQYF. The CDR3 nucleotides are TGTGCCAGCAGCCGGGGGCAGTACGAGCAGTACTTC.

This clone was detected a few times. The genes are TRBV5-1 and TRBJ1-6; 7 bases are shared with TRBD1. The trim removed 0 bases at V and 6 bases at J, leaving 3 bases unmatched. The CDR3 is 15 amino acids. Per germline, CDR1 SGHRS and CDR2 YFSETQ. The CDR3 DNA sequence: TGCGCCAGCAGCTTGGTGTCAGGGGGTAATTCACCCCTCCACTTT. Protein product: CASSLVSGGNSPLHF.

The gene calls are TRBV29-1 and TRBJ1-2; 8 nucleotides match TRBD1. Germline CDR1 and CDR2: SQVTM and ANQGSEA. J gave up 8 bases and V 7 bases, and 9 bases lay outside the gene matches. The CDR3 length is 12 residues. The CDR3 sequence is CSAGTGLDGYTF. In DNA form, the CDR3 reads TGCAGCGCCGGGACAGGTCTCGACGGCTACACCTTC.

This clone was picked up a small number of times. A junction boundary mismatches the germline segment, possibly from a read error. The gene calls are TRBV13 and TRBJ1-1, with D possibly matching TRBD1 (6 bases). From germline, CDR1 is PRHDT and CDR2 FYEKMQ (reference sequence). The CDR3 totals 14 residues. The CDR3 nucleotides read TGTGCCAGCAGCGTAGGACAGACGAACACTGAAGCTTTCTTT. It specifies CASSVGQTNTEAFF.

The CDR3 nucleotides read TGCAGCGTTGAATTGCAGGACAGGGGCATCTACGAGCAGTACTTC. It encodes CSVELQDRGIYEQYF. J is TRBJ2-7 and V is TRBV29-1, with 9 bases lining up with TRBD1. This CDR3 spans 15 amino acids. The germline V gene has CDR1 SQVTM and CDR2 ANQGSEA. V gave up 2 bases and J gave up 3 bases; unmatched junction bases: 8.

The chain combines TRBV5-1 with TRBJ1-4, with 7 bases matching TRBD1. The CDR3 is made up of 15 amino acids. Looked up from germline, CDR1 is SGHRS and CDR2 is YFSETQ. With 1 base clipped from V and 8 bases from J, the junction kept 8 bases outside the gene matches. The chain's CDR3 is CASSLMGQPGEKLFF. CDR3 nucleotide sequence: TGCGCCAGCAGCTTGATGGGACAGCCAGGCGAAAAACTGTTTTTT. Supplemented by reference TRBV5-1 and TRBJ1-4, the full variable domain reads KAGVTQTPRYLIKTRGQQVTLSCSPISGHRSVSWYQQTPGQGLQFLFEYFSETQRNKGNFPGRFSGRQFSNSRSEMNVSTLELGDSALYLCASSLMGQPGEKLFFGSGTQLSVL.

The chain links TRBV27 to TRBJ2-7, with D possibly matching TRBD1 (6 bases). Trimming shortened V by 2 bases and J by 2 bases, and 7 bases separated the two germline ends. The CDR3 contains 13 residues. Looked up from germline, CDR1 is MNHEY and CDR2 is SMNVEV (reference sequence). The CDR3 loop reads CASSLTGPYEQYF. The DNA of the CDR3 is TGTGCCAGCAGTTTAACAGGGCCCTACGAGCAGTACTTC.

This clone was picked up a small number of times. The chain carries TRBV19 and TRBJ1-5; a weak D match, TRBD1 (6 bases). The germline CDR1 and CDR2 sequences are LNHDA and SQIVND (reference sequence). The CDR3 contains 15 residues. Trimming stripped 8 bases from V and 7 bases from J, with 21 bases between. The CDR3 DNA is TGTGCCAGTGGGACTAGGGGGAGAGAGCACCAGCCCCAGCATTTT. Translating it yields CASGTRGREHQPQHF.

This chain uses TRBV9 with TRBJ1-6; possible D gene TRBD1, 6 bases. Trimming took 4 bases from V and 6 from J, leaving 8 bases between them. Per germline, CDR1 SGDLS and CDR2 YYNGEE. This CDR3 is built from 13 residues. The CDR3 DNA reads as TGTGCCAGCAGCCCCAGGGGTAATTCACCCCTCCACTTT. It codes for CASSPRGNSPLHF. The variable domain in full, with the rest retrieved from reference TRBV9 and TRBJ1-6, is DSGVTQTPKHLITATGQRVTLRCSPRSGDLSVYWYQQSLDQGLQFLIQYYNGEERAKGNILERFSAQQFPDLHSELNLSSLELGDSALYFCASSPRGNSPLHFGNGTRLTVT.

This clone was seen a few times. The chain recombines TRBV5-5 with TRBJ2-3; unclear D gene. In germline, CDR1 is SGHKS, CDR2 YYEKEE (reference sequence). Trimming pared 6 bases from V and 0 bases from J, leaving 14 bases between. The CDR3 runs 15 residues. CDR3 in DNA: TGTGCCAGCATCCTGCCAGGCCGTAGCACAGATACGCAGTATTTT. Translating gives CASILPGRSTDTQYF.

The chain combines TRBV29-1 with TRBJ2-1, with 7 bases lining up with TRBD1. CDR1 is SQVTM and CDR2 is ANQGSEA in the germline V gene. This CDR3 spans 13 amino acids. J was trimmed by 7 bases and V by 8 bases; bases with no gene match: 11. The CDR3 DNA sequence: TGCAGCACGACCGGGACAGACGGAAATGAGCAGTTCTTC. Protein product: CSTTGTDGNEQFF.

The chain combines TRBV30 with TRBJ2-7; D might be TRBD2 (5 bases). V dropped 0 bases and J dropped 4 bases, with 19 bases sitting between them. CDR3 length: 16 amino acids. In germline, CDR1 is GTSNPN, CDR2 SVGIG (reference sequence). CDR3 loop: CAWSVSEGLVLYEQYF. In DNA, the CDR3 is TGTGCCTGGAGTGTAAGTGAGGGCCTTGTCCTTTACGAGCAGTACTTC.

The J gene is TRBJ2-5, the V gene TRBV27; 10 bases are a match to TRBD2. V shed 5 bases, J shed 1 base, and the junction held 7 bases outside the gene matches. CDR3 length: 16 amino acids. Per germline, CDR1 MNHEY and CDR2 SMNVEV (reference sequence). CDR3 in amino acids: CASSPGLAVTQETQYF. The CDR3 DNA sequence: TGTGCCAGCAGTCCCGGACTAGCGGTAACCCAAGAGACCCAGTACTTC.

This clone appeared a few times. The CDR3: CAWSQTGHGELFF. DNA for the CDR3: TGTGCCTGGAGTCAAACAGGGCACGGGGAGCTGTTTTTT. This chain links TRBV30 with TRBJ2-2, with D possibly matching TRBD1 (6 bases). The CDR3 covers 13 residues. Trimming shortened V by 2 bases and J by 7 bases, and 11 bases separated the two germline ends. Per the germline V gene, CDR1 is GTSNPN and CDR2 is SVGIG (reference sequence). The full variable domain, its missing parts supplied by reference TRBV30 and TRBJ2-2, is SQTIHQWPATLVQPVGSPLSLECTVEGTSNPNLYWYRQAAGRGLQLLFYSVGIGQISSEVPQNLSASRPQDRQFILSSKKLLLSDSGFYLCAWSQTGHGELFFGEGSRLTVL.

This clone was found a few times. This chain joins TRBV7-2 and TRBJ2-1, with 12 bases matching TRBD2. After removal of 1 base from V and 9 bases from J, the junction contained 13 bases not matched to a gene. The CDR3 contains 18 residues. The germline V gene encodes CDR1 SGHTA and CDR2 FQGNSA. CDR3 loop: CASSLVPSASGGAGEQFF. CDR3 sequence (DNA): TGTGCCAGCAGCTTAGTTCCCTCGGCTAGCGGGGGGGCGGGTGAGCAGTTCTTC. The variable domain in full, completed from reference TRBV7-2 and TRBJ2-1, reads GAGVSQSPSNKVTEKGKDVELRCDPISGHTALYWYRQSLGQGLEFLIYFQGNSAPDKSGLPSDRFSAERTGGSVSTLTIQRTQQEDSAVYLCASSLVPSASGGAGEQFFGPGTRLTVL.

J is TRBJ2-7 and V is TRBV10-3, with D tentatively TRBD1 (6 bases). The CDR3 contains 12 residues. Germline V gives CDR1 ENHRY, CDR2 SYGVKD. The V end lost 6 bases, the J end lost 4 bases, and 10 bases lay between the germline ends. The CDR3 DNA follows: TGTGCCATCAGCCCGACAGGTTACGAGCAGTACTTC. Its protein is CAISPTGYEQYF.